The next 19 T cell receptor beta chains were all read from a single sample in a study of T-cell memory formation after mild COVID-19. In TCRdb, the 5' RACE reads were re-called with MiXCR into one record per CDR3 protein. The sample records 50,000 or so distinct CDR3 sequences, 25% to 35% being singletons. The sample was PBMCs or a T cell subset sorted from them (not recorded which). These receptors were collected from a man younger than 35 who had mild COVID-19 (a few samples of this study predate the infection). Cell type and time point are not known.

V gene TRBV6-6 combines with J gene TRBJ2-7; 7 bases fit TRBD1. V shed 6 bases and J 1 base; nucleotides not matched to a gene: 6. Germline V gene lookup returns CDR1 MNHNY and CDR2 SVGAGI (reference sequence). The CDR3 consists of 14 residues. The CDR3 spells CASSPRDSSYEQYV. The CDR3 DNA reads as TGTGCCAGCAGCCCCCGGGACAGTTCCTACGAGCAGTACGTC.

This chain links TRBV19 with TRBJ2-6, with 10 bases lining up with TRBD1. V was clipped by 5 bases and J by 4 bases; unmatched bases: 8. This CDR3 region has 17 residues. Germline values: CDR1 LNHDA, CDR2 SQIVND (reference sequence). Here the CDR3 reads CASSFRQGAAGANVLTF. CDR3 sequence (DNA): TGTGCCAGTAGTTTTCGACAGGGGGCTGCCGGGGCCAACGTCCTGACTTTC.

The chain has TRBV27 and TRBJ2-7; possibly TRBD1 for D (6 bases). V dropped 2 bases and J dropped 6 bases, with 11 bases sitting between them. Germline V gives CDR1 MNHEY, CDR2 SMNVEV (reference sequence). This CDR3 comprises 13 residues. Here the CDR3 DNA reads TGTGCCAGCAGTTTAGGGGGCCCTACCGAGCAGTACTTC. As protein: CASSLGGPTEQYF.

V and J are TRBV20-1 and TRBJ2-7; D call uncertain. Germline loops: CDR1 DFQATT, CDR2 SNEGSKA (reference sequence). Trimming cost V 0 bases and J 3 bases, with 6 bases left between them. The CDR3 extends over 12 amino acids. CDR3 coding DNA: TGCAGTGCTAGAGAAGCCAGCTACGAGCAGTACGTC. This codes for CSAREASYEQYV.

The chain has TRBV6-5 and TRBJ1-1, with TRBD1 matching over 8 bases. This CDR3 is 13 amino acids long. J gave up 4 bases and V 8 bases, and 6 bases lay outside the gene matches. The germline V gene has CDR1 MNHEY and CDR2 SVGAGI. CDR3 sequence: CASGYRGFTEAFF. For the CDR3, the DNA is TGTGCCAGCGGCTACAGGGGGTTCACTGAAGCTTTCTTT.

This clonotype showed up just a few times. CDR3 sequence (DNA): TGTGCCAGCAGGTCCGGGACAGGGCACACTGAAGCTTTCTTT. Amino acids: CASRSGTGHTEAFF. The J gene is TRBJ1-1, the V gene TRBV12-3 or TRBV12-4; 9 bases agree with TRBD1. Trimming removed 6 bases from V and 3 bases from J; junction bases left unmatched: 5. This CDR3 has 14 residues.

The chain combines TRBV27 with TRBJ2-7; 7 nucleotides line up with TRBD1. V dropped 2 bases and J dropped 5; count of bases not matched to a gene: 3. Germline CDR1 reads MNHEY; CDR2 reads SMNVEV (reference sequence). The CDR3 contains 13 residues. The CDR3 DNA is TGTGCCAGCAGTTTAGAGGGGGCCGACGAGCAGTACTTC. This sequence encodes CASSLEGADEQYF.

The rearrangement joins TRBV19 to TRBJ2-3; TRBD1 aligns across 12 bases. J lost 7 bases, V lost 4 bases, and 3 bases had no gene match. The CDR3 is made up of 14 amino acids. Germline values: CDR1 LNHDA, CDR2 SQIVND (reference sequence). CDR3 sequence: CASSRGQGANTQYF. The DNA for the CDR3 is TGTGCCAGTAGTAGGGGACAGGGGGCGAATACGCAGTATTTT.

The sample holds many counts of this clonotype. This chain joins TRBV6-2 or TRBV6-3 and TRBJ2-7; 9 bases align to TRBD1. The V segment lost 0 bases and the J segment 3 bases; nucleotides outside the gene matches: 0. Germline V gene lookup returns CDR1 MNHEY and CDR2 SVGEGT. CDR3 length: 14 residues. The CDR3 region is CASSYSTGGYEQYF. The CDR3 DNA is TGTGCCAGCAGTTACTCGACAGGGGGCTACGAGCAGTACTTC.

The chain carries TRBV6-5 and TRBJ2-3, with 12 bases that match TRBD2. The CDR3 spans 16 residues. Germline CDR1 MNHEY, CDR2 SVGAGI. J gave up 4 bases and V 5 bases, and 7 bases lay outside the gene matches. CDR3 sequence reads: CASSPETSGGADTQYF. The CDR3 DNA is TGTGCCAGCAGTCCCGAGACTAGCGGGGGAGCAGATACGCAGTATTTT.

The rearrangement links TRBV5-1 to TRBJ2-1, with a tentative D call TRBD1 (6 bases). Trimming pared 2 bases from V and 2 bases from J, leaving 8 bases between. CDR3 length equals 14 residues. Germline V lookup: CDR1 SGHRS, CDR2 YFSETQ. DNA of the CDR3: TGCGCCAGCAGCTTAACAGGGACCTACAATGAGCAGTTCTTC. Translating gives CASSLTGTYNEQFF.

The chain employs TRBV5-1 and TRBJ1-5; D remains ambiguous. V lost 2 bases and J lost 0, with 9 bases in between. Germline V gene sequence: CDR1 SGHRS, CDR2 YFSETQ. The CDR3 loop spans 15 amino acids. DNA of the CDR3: TGCGCCAGCAGCTTATCGGGGTATAGCAATCAGCCCCAGCATTTT. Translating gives CASSLSGYSNQPQHF.

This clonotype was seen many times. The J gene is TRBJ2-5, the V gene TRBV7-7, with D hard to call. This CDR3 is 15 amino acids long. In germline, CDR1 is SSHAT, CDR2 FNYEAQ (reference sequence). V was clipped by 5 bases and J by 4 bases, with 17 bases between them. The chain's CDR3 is CASSRYFEGRETQYF. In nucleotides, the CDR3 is TGTGCCAGCAGCCGATATTTTGAAGGGCGAGAGACCCAGTACTTC.

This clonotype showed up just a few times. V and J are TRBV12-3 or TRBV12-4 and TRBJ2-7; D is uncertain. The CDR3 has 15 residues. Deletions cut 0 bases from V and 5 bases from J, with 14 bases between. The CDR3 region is CASSLAGPTPDEQYF. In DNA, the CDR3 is TGTGCCAGCAGTTTAGCCGGGCCAACTCCTGACGAGCAGTACTTC.

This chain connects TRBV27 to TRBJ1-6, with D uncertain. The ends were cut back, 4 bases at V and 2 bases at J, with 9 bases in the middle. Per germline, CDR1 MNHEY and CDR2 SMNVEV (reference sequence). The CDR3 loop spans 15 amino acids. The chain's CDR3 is CASSWAPAYNSPLHF. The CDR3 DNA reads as TGTGCCAGCAGTTGGGCTCCGGCCTATAATTCACCCCTCCACTTT.

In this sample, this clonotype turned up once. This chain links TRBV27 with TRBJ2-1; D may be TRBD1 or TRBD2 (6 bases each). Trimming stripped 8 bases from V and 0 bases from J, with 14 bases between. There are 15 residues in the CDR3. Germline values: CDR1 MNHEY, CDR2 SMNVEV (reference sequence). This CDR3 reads CASRRGVNSYNEQFF. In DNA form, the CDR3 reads TGTGCCAGCCGTAGGGGGGTCAACTCCTACAATGAGCAGTTCTTC.

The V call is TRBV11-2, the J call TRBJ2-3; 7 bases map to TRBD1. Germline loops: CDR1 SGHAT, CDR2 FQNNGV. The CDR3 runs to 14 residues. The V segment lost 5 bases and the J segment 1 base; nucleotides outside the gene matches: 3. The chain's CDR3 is CASSPGQGTDTQYF. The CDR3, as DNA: TGTGCCAGCAGCCCCGGACAGGGCACAGATACGCAGTATTTT. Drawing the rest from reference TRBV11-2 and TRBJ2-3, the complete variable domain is EAGVAQSPRYKIIEKRQSVAFWCNPISGHATLYWYQQILGQGPKLLIQFQNNGVVDDSQLPKDRFSAERLKGVDSTLKIQPAKLEDSAVYLCASSPGQGTDTQYFGPGTRLTVL.

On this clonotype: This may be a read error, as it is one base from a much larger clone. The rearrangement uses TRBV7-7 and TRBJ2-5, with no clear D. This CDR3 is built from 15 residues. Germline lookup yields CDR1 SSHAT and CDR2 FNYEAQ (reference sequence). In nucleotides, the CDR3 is TGTGCTAGCAGCTTAGCCTTGGCGGACCAAGAGACCCAGTGCTTC. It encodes CASSLALADQETQCF.

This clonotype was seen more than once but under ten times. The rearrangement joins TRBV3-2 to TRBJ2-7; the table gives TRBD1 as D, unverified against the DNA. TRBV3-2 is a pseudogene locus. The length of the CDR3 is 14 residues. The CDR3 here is CASSPPGHCYEQYV. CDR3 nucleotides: TGTGCCAGCAGTCCCCCCGGGCACTGCTACGAGCAGTACGTC.